Shown below are 16 T cell receptor beta chains from a single sample sequenced in a study of cytomegalovirus exposure and HLA in healthy donors. The PCR employed 60 Vbeta primers together with 13 Jbeta primers. This table comes from immunoSEQ multiplex PCR, and its TCRdb copy is limited to in-frame clones, with some not included. The sample yields about 150,000 clones, over 60% seen once. Input material: PBMCs. These TCRs come from a woman in her thirties or forties in good health and CMV-seronegative.

The chain joins TRBV7-9 to TRBJ1-1; 7 bases map to TRBD1. The CDR3 totals 16 residues. Germline V gene sequence: CDR1 SEHNR, CDR2 FQNEAQ (reference sequence). Unmatched junction bases numbered 11, after V lost 5 bases and J lost 2 bases. CDR3 nucleotide sequence: TGTGCCAGCAGCCCCTTGCGGACAGGTCCTAACACTGAAGCTTTCTTT. It translates to CASSPLRTGPNTEAFF.

Concerning this clone: Other DNA sequences in the sample encode the same CDR3. The chain uses TRBV4-1 and TRBJ2-2; 7 bases map to TRBD1. After removal of 4 bases from V and 6 bases from J, the junction contained 8 bases not matched to a gene. Looked up from germline, CDR1 is MGHRA and CDR2 is YSYEKL. CDR3 size: 15 residues. The CDR3 DNA is TGCGCCAGCAGCCTTGGGACAGAGGGGCCCGGGGAGCTGTTTTTT. Residues: CASSLGTEGPGELFF.

This chain uses TRBV5-1 with TRBJ1-2; 9 positions match TRBD1. The CDR3 spans 15 residues. Losses at the gene ends were 0 bases for V and 5 bases for J; bases not matched to a gene: 5. In germline, CDR1 is SGHRS, CDR2 YFSETQ. DNA for the CDR3: TGCGCCAGCAGCTTGGGGGGACAGGGACTTTATGGCTACACCTTC. Translated, it gives CASSLGGQGLYGYTF.

A note on this clone: In the same sample, other DNA sequences code for this CDR3. The chain couples TRBV28 to TRBJ1-3; tentatively, D is TRBD1 (5 bases). The V gene lost 6 bases and the J gene lost 4 bases, with 13 bases spanning the gap. This CDR3 is built from 14 residues. The germline V gene has CDR1 MDHEN and CDR2 SYDVKM. This chain's CDR3 is CASSPGYSGNTIYF. Here the CDR3 DNA reads TGTGCCAGCAGCCCAGGGTACTCCGGAAACACCATATATTTT.

The CDR3 DNA is TGTGCCAGCAGTGAATACAGGGGCCCCAACACTGAAGCTTTCTTT. This translates into CASSEYRGPNTEAFF. The chain couples TRBV2 to TRBJ1-1; TRBD1 matches 7 bases. The length of the CDR3 is 15 residues. The trim removed 2 bases at V and 2 bases at J, leaving 5 bases unmatched. Germline-derived CDR1 and CDR2 are SNHLY and FYNNEI.

This clone appeared a few times. The V call is TRBV6-6, the J call TRBJ1-2; D may be TRBD1 (5 bases). The CDR3 is 14 residues long. The germline V gene encodes CDR1 MNHNY and CDR2 SVGAGI (reference sequence). Trimming left V 6 bases short and J 5 bases short, with 16 bases between. CDR3 amino acids: CASRGIRQRYGYTF. CDR3 DNA sequence: TGTGCCAGCAGAGGAATCCGACAGAGATATGGCTACACCTTC.

Written as DNA, the CDR3 is TGCGCCAGCAGCTCCGGGATCATGGGGACAGATACGCAGTATTTT. This gives the protein CASSSGIMGTDTQYF. The rearrangement joins TRBV4-1 to TRBJ2-3, with D possibly matching TRBD2 (5 bases). Germline values: CDR1 MGHRA, CDR2 YSYEKL. V dropped 5 bases and J dropped 3 bases, with 15 bases sitting between them. CDR3 length equals 15 residues.

The chain is built from TRBV5-5 and TRBJ2-2, with 7 bases lining up with TRBD1. Germline V gives CDR1 SGHKS, CDR2 YYEKEE (reference sequence). This CDR3 comprises 13 residues. V shed 3 bases and J 6 bases; nucleotides not matched to a gene: 2. The CDR3 DNA is TGTGCCAGCAGCTGGGGGACAGCCGGGGAGCTGTTTTTT. Translating it yields CASSWGTAGELFF.

This clone was counted only a few times. The chain employs TRBV6-1 and TRBJ1-6; D call uncertain. The germline V gene encodes CDR1 MNHNS and CDR2 SASEGT. There are 15 residues in the CDR3. The V and J ends lost 1 base and 12 bases respectively, with 16 bases between them. CDR3 sequence reads: CASSEGVRRPGPLHF. The CDR3 nucleotides read TGTGCCAGCAGTGAAGGGGTTCGACGGCCGGGACCCCTCCACTTT.

The chain has TRBV11-2 and TRBJ1-2; D not resolved. CDR3 length: 13 amino acids. V was clipped by 5 bases and J by 1 base, with 8 bases between them. The germline CDR1 and CDR2 sequences are SGHAT and FQNNGV. The CDR3 DNA sequence: TGTGCCAGCAGCCCCCTTTATAACTATGGCTACACCTTC. Translated, it gives CASSPLYNYGYTF.

This chain connects TRBV9 to TRBJ2-5; D may be TRBD2 (7 bases). Trimming removed 0 bases from V and 5 bases from J, with 14 bases in between. Germline V lookup: CDR1 SGDLS, CDR2 YYNGEE. CDR3 size: 15 residues. CDR3 DNA sequence: TGTGCCAGCAGCGTAGGAGGGGGAGGGTCGGAGACCCAGTACTTC. It codes for CASSVGGGGSETQYF.

On this clone itself: At the DNA level, this CDR3 is encoded by other sequences in the same sample as well. The genes are TRBV25-1 and TRBJ2-7, with TRBD1 as a possible D gene (6 bases). Germline CDR1 is MGHDK and CDR2 is SYGVNS. The ends were cut back, 6 bases at V and 2 bases at J, with 14 bases in the middle. This CDR3 spans 14 amino acids. The CDR3 is CASRADRSTYEQYF. As DNA, the CDR3 is TGTGCCAGCAGGGCCGACAGGAGTACCTACGAGCAGTACTTC.

V usage is TRBV5-4 and J usage is TRBJ1-6; TRBD1 is a possible D gene (6 bases). Germline lookup yields CDR1 SGHNT and CDR2 YYREEE (reference sequence). The CDR3 totals 16 residues. The V end lost 2 bases, the J end lost 3 bases, and 12 bases lay between the germline ends. The CDR3 DNA follows: TGTGCCAGCAGCTTAGGAACAGGGAACTATAATTCACCCCTCCACTTT. Amino acid sequence: CASSLGTGNYNSPLHF. The full variable domain, completed using reference TRBV5-4 and TRBJ1-6, is ETGVTQSPTHLIKTRGQQVTLRCSSQSGHNTVSWYQQALGQGPQFIFQYYREEENGRGNFPPRFSGLQFPNYSSELNVNALELDDSALYLCASSLGTGNYNSPLHFGNGTRLTVT.

This clone appeared once. CDR3 residues: CASSLLAGSTDTQYF. The CDR3, as DNA: TGTGCCAGCAGCTTGCTAGCGGGGTCCACAGATACGCAGTATTTT. The V and J genes are TRBV5-4 and TRBJ2-3; TRBD2 agrees at 9 bases. The CDR3 spans 15 residues. Per the germline V gene, CDR1 is SGHNT and CDR2 is YYREEE (reference sequence). After removal of 1 base from V and 2 bases from J, the junction contained 2 bases not matched to a gene.

The chain is built from TRBV10-2 and TRBJ2-2, with a weak D call TRBD1 (7 bases). Deletions cut 6 bases from V and 0 bases from J, with 11 bases between. CDR1 is WSHSY, CDR2 SAAADI, per germline. The CDR3 consists of 15 residues. The CDR3 DNA follows: TGCGCCAGCAGGCCAGGGGGGTCGAACACCGGGGAGCTGTTTTTT. Translating gives CASRPGGSNTGELFF.

CDR3 sequence: CASSLLAGQETQYF. As DNA, the CDR3 is TGTGCCAGCAGCCTCTTAGCGGGGCAAGAGACCCAGTACTTC. The chain joins TRBV7-3 to TRBJ2-5; 8 nucleotides agree with TRBD2. Germline V gene sequence: CDR1 SGHTA, CDR2 FQGTGA. The CDR3 extends over 14 amino acids. The V segment lost 5 bases and the J segment 2 bases; nucleotides outside the gene matches: 4.